These 18 T cell receptor beta chains came from one sample sequenced in a study of cytomegalovirus exposure and HLA in healthy donors. Assay: immunoSEQ multiplex PCR; the TCRdb copy retains only in-frame clones and omits some. The data show some 200,000 clones, around 86% seen once. Input material: PBMCs. The receptors were sampled from a man aged 25-40 years in good health and CMV-seropositive.

CDR3: CASSGVRGSSYNEQFF. Here the CDR3 DNA reads TGTGCCAGCAGTGGCGTAAGGGGGTCCTCCTACAATGAGCAGTTCTTC. The gene calls are TRBV6-4 and TRBJ2-1, with D perhaps TRBD1 (6 bases). The CDR3 totals 16 residues. V was pared by 4 bases and J by 0 bases, with 13 bases between. Germline CDR1 is MRHNA and CDR2 is SNTAGT.

V gene TRBV7-2 combines with J gene TRBJ1-5; D call uncertain. Trimming shortened V by 1 base and J by 3 bases, and 10 bases separated the two germline ends. Germline CDR1 and CDR2: SGHTA and FQGNSA. CDR3 size: 15 residues. The CDR3 DNA is TGTGCCAGCAGCTTAGAGACATGGTCCAATCAGCCCCAGCATTTT. It encodes CASSLETWSNQPQHF.

This chain connects TRBV5-1 to TRBJ2-3; D remains ambiguous. The CDR3 extends over 15 amino acids. Germline V gene data show CDR1 as SGHRS and CDR2 as YFSETQ. Between the trimmed V and J ends, which lost 0 bases and 1 base, there was a span of 9 bases. The CDR3, as DNA: TGCGCCAGCAGCTTGGCATCCCCAGGCACAGATACGCAGTATTTT. Its translation: CASSLASPGTDTQYF.

The chain's CDR3 is CASSPYIHLAYEQYF. The CDR3 coding sequence is TGTGCCAGCTCACCATACATTCATTTAGCCTACGAGCAGTACTTC. The chain couples TRBV18 to TRBJ2-7; D uncertain. V lost 2 bases, J lost 2 bases, and 13 bases lay in between. This CDR3 has 15 amino acids. Germline-derived CDR1 and CDR2 are KGHSH and LQKENI.

This clone was counted once. The rearrangement joins TRBV6-5 to TRBJ2-7, with D tentatively TRBD1 (6 bases). V gave up 6 bases and J gave up 3 bases, with 12 bases separating them. Germline CDR1 MNHEY, CDR2 SVGAGI. The length of the CDR3 is 13 residues. The CDR3 protein is CASSWTANYEQYF. The CDR3 DNA sequence: TGTGCCAGCAGCTGGACAGCGAACTACGAGCAGTACTTC.

This chain joins TRBV11-3 and TRBJ2-1; D uncertain. The germline V gene encodes CDR1 SGHNT and CDR2 YENEEA. The V end was cut by 1 base, the J end by 8 bases, with 6 bases between. CDR3 length equals 12 residues. The CDR3 sequence is CASSLGRYEQFF. The DNA of the CDR3 is TGTGCCAGCAGCTTAGGGCGCTATGAGCAGTTCTTC.

This chain uses TRBV27 with TRBJ1-2, with a weak D call TRBD1 (5 bases). The CDR3 is made up of 14 amino acids. The V gene's germline CDR1 is MNHEY and CDR2 SMNVEV (reference sequence). V was shortened by 6 bases and J by 2 bases, with 13 bases between the two germline ends. In nucleotides, the CDR3 is TGTGCCAGCAGACCCTCTGGGGCCAACTATGGCTACACCTTC. This encodes CASRPSGANYGYTF.

The V and J genes are TRBV6-1 and TRBJ2-7; no firm D call. The CDR3 spans 14 residues. Germline lookup yields CDR1 MNHNS and CDR2 SASEGT. The ends were cut back, 0 bases at V and 3 bases at J, with 9 bases in the middle. The CDR3 nucleotides are TGTGCCAGCAGTGAAGCCTACAGCGTCTACGAGCAGTACTTC. Translated: CASSEAYSVYEQYF.

CDR3 loop: CSVFSAGRGSGNTIYF. The CDR3 nucleotides are TGCAGCGTCTTCAGCGCCGGCAGGGGCTCTGGAAACACCATATATTTT. The chain uses TRBV29-1 and TRBJ1-3, with D possibly matching TRBD1 (6 bases). Trimming removed 6 bases at V and 0 bases at J, with 18 bases between. CDR1 and CDR2 from the germline V gene are SQVTM and ANQGSEA. This CDR3 spans 16 amino acids.

The chain has TRBV11-1 and TRBJ2-7; D not resolved. The CDR3 sequence is 15 residues long. The V gene lost 0 bases and the J gene lost 0 bases, with 9 bases spanning the gap. In germline, CDR1 is SGHAT, CDR2 FQDESV (reference sequence). CDR3 DNA sequence: TGTGCCAGCAGCTTAGCCGTGTTGAGCTCCTACGAGCAGTACTTC. This gives the protein CASSLAVLSSYEQYF.

The rearrangement links TRBV4-2 to TRBJ2-7; 8 nucleotides line up with TRBD1. The germline CDR1 and CDR2 sequences are LGHNA and YNFKEQ. The CDR3 has 15 residues. The V and J ends lost 3 bases and 3 bases, in that order; junction bases with no gene match: 7. CDR3 region: CASSQIQDRDYEQYF. CDR3 nucleotides: TGTGCCAGCAGCCAGATTCAGGACAGGGACTACGAGCAGTACTTC.

The gene calls are TRBV15 and TRBJ2-7, with D unclear. This CDR3 has 14 residues. The V end lost 5 bases, the J end lost 2 bases, and 13 bases lay between the germline ends. Germline loops: CDR1 LNHNV, CDR2 YYDKDF (reference sequence). CDR3 residues: CATSVGGVTYEQYF. The CDR3 bases are TGTGCCACCAGCGTTGGCGGCGTAACCTACGAGCAGTACTTC.

The J gene is TRBJ2-1, the V gene TRBV9; either TRBD1 or TRBD2 may fit D (5 bases each). The CDR3 is 12 amino acids. Germline V lookup: CDR1 SGDLS, CDR2 YYNGEE. Deletions cut 7 bases from V and 3 bases from J, with 8 bases between. The DNA for the CDR3 is TGTGCCAGCGGGGGAGTCTACAATGAGCAGTTCTTC. Translating gives CASGGVYNEQFF. Complete variable domain (other parts from reference TRBV9 and TRBJ2-1): DSGVTQTPKHLITATGQRVTLRCSPRSGDLSVYWYQQSLDQGLQFLIQYYNGEERAKGNILERFSAQQFPDLHSELNLSSLELGDSALYFCASGGVYNEQFFGPGTRLTVL.

The chain recombines TRBV7-2 with TRBJ2-1; D is possibly TRBD1 (5 bases). Germline V CDR1 and CDR2: SGHTA, FQGNSA. The CDR3 runs to 15 residues. The V and J ends lost 1 base and 0 bases respectively, with 7 bases between them. CDR3 sequence: CASSLEGNSYNEQFF. The CDR3, as DNA: TGTGCCAGCAGCTTAGAGGGGAACTCCTACAATGAGCAGTTCTTC.

In its sample, this clone was seen a few times. The chain links TRBV6-1 to TRBJ1-5; D is unresolved. The V end lost 2 bases, the J end lost 7 bases, and 12 bases lay between the germline ends. In germline, CDR1 is MNHNS, CDR2 SASEGT. The CDR3 consists of 14 residues. This chain's CDR3 is CASSETLSRQPQHF. Here the CDR3 DNA reads TGTGCCAGCAGTGAAACTTTATCGAGACAGCCCCAGCATTTT.

The sample holds a few counts of this clone. The chain joins TRBV6-1 to TRBJ1-1; D might be TRBD1 (6 bases). The germline V gene has CDR1 MNHNS and CDR2 SASEGT. This CDR3 is built from 14 residues. Trimming took 6 bases from V and 11 from J, leaving 22 bases between them. The chain's CDR3 is CASRKLTGFASAFF. For the CDR3, the DNA is TGTGCCAGCAGGAAGTTAACAGGGTTCGCGTCGGCTTTCTTT.

The chain joins TRBV7-3 to TRBJ2-3; D not resolved. Germline CDR1 is SGHTA and CDR2 is FQGTGA. The CDR3 is made up of 14 amino acids. V dropped 4 bases and J dropped 2 bases, with 10 bases sitting between them. This chain's CDR3 is CASSSIGFTDTQYF. DNA of the CDR3: TGTGCCAGCAGCTCCATAGGGTTCACAGATACGCAGTATTTT. Drawing the rest from reference TRBV7-3 and TRBJ2-3, the complete variable domain is GAGVSQTPSNKVTEKGKYVELRCDPISGHTALYWYRQSLGQGPEFLIYFQGTGAADDSGLPNDRFFAVRPEGSVSTLKIQRTERGDSAVYLCASSSIGFTDTQYFGPGTRLTVL.

This sequence joins TRBV30 and TRBJ1-6; TRBD1 agrees at 8 bases. V was clipped by 8 bases and J by 4 bases; unmatched bases: 10. Per the germline V gene, CDR1 is GTSNPN and CDR2 is SVGIG (reference sequence). This CDR3 spans 15 amino acids. This chain's CDR3 is CATLTGTGYNSPLHF. The CDR3 coding sequence is TGTGCCACTCTTACCGGGACAGGATATAATTCACCCCTCCACTTT.